Here is one TCR beta chain with its context. Its cognate antigen is unknown. The data belong to a study of T cell responses to AZD1222 COVID-19 vaccine. Clones were read by immunoSEQ multiplex PCR, and TCRdb kept only the in-frame ones, dropping some. Of tens of thousands of clones listed, approximately 86% were seen once; the top ten hold 10%. Study-level findings and limits: Clonal diversity was possibly underestimated, and the donors were mostly white British, with more females. The study identified only five to seven AZD1222 recipients as seropositive at baseline.

The sample here was peripheral blood, taken on day 0 of MenACWY control vaccination. This TCR was sampled from an adult in good health.

CDR3 amino acids: CASSPLPAGQGFGNTIYF. In DNA form, the CDR3 reads TGTGCCAGCTCACCACTCCCGGCGGGACAGGGTTTTGGAAACACCATATATTTT. V usage is TRBV18 and J usage is TRBJ1-3, with TRBD1 matching over 9 bases. Trimming at V came to 1 base and at J to 3 bases, leaving 10 bases not matched to a gene. In germline, CDR1 is KGHSH, CDR2 LQKENI. The CDR3 spans 18 residues.